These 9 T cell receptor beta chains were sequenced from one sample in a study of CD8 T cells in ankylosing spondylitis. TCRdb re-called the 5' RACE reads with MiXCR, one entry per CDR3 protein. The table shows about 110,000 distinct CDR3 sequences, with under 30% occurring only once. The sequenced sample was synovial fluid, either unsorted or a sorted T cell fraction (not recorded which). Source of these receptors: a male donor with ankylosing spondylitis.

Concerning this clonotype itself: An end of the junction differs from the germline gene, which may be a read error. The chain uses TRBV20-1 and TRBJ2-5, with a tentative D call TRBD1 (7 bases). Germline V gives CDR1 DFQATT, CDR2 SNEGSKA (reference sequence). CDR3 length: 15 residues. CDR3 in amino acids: CIARDRRGQQGTQYF. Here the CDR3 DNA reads TGCATTGCTAGAGATAGGAGGGGGCAGCAGGGGACCCAGTACTTC.

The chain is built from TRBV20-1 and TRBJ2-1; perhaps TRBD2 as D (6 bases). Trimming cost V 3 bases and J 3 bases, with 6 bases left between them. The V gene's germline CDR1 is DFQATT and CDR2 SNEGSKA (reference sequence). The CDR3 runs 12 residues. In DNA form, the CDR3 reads TGCAGTGCTAGGGAGGGCTACAATGAGCAGTTCTTC. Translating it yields CSAREGYNEQFF.

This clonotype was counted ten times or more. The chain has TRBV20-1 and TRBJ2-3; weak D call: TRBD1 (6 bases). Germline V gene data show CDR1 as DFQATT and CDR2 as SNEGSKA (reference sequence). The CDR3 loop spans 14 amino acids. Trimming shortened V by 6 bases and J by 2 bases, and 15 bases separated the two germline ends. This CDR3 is CSAVMQGPTDTQYF. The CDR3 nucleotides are TGCAGTGCCGTAATGCAGGGGCCCACAGATACGCAGTATTTT.

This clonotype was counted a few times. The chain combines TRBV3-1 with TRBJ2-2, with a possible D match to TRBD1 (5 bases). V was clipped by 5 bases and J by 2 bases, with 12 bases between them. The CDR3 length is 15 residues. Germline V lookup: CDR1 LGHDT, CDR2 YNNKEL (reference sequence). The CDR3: CASSGPGINTGELFF. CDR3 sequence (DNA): TGTGCCAGCAGCGGGCCAGGGATTAACACCGGGGAGCTGTTTTTT.

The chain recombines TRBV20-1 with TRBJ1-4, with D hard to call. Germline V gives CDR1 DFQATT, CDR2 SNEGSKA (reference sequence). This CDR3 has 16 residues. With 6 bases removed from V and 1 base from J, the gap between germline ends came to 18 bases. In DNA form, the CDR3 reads TGCAGTGCCAAACGACGCAGGCGGTTAACTAATGAAAAACTGTTTTTT. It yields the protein CSAKRRRRLTNEKLFF.

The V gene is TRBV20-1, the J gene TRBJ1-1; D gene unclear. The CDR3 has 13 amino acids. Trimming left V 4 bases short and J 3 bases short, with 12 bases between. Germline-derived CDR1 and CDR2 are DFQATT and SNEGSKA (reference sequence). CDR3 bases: TGCAGTGCTATGGGGTTCTCGTACACTGAAGCTTTCTTT. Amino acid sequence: CSAMGFSYTEAFF.

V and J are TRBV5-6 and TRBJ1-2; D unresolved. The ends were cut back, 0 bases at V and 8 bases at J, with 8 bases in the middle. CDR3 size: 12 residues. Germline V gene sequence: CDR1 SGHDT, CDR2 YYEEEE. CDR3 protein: CASSLVFGGYTF. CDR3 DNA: TGTGCCAGCAGCTTGGTTTTCGGCGGCTACACCTTC.

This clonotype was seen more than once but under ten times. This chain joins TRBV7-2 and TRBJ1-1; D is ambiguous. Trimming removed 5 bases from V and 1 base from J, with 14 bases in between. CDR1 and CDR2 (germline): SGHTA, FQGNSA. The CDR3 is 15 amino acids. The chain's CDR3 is CASSLKVGPNTEAFF. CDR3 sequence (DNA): TGTGCCAGCAGCCTCAAGGTTGGGCCGAACACTGAAGCTTTCTTT. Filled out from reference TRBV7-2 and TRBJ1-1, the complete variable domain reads GAGVSQSPSNKVTEKGKDVELRCDPISGHTALYWYRQSLGQGLEFLIYFQGNSAPDKSGLPSDRFSAERTGGSVSTLTIQRTQQEDSAVYLCASSLKVGPNTEAFFGQGTRLTVV.

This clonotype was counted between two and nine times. CDR3 DNA: TGTGCCACCAGTGATAGGACTAGCGGGAGGGGGAACACCGGGGAGCTGTTTTTT. This encodes CATSDRTSGRGNTGELFF. The gene calls are TRBV24-1 and TRBJ2-2; 15 bases map to TRBD2. Germline CDR1 and CDR2: KGHDR and SFDVKD. The CDR3 extends over 18 amino acids. V shed 3 bases, J shed 1 base, and the junction held 2 bases outside the gene matches.